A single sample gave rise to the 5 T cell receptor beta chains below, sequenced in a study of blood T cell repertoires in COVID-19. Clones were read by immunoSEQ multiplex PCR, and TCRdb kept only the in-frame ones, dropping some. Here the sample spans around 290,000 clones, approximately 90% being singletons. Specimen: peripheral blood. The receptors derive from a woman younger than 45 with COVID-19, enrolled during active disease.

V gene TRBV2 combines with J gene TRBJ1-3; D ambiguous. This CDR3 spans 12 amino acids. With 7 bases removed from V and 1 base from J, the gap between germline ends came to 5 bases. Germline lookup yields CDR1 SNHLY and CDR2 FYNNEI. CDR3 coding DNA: TGTGCCAGCACGGGTTCTGGAAACACCATATATTTT. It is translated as CASTGSGNTIYF.

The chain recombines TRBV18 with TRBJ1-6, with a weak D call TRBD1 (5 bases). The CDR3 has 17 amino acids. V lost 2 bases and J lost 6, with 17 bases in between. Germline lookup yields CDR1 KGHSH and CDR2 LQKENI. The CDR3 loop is CASSPIRAGGFNSPLHF. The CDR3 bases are TGTGCCAGCTCACCAATCCGAGCCGGGGGGTTTAATTCACCCCTCCACTTT. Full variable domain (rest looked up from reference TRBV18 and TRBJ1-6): NAGVMQNPRHLVRRRGQEARLRCSPMKGHSHVYWYRQLPEEGLKFMVYLQKENIIDESGMPKERFSAEFPKEGPSILRIQQVVRGDSAAYFCASSPIRAGGFNSPLHFGNGTRLTVT.

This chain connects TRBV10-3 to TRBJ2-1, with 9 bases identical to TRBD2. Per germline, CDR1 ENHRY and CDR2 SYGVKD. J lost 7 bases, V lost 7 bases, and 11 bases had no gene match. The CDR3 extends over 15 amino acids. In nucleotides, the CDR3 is TGTGCCATCACGGCTAGCGGGGACCTAGGGAATGAGCAGTTCTTC. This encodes CAITASGDLGNEQFF.

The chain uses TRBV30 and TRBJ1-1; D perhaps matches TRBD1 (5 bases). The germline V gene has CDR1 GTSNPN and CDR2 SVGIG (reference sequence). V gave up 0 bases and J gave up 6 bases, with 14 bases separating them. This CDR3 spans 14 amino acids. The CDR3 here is CAWSVRQGPSEAFF. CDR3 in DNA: TGTGCCTGGAGTGTACGGCAGGGCCCTTCTGAAGCTTTCTTT.

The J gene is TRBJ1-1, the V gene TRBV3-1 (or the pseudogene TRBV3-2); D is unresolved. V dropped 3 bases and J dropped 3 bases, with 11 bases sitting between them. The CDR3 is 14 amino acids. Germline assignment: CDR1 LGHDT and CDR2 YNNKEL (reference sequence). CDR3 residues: CASSQTWRDTEAFF. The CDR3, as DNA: TGTGCCAGCAGCCAGACATGGAGGGACACTGAAGCTTTCTTT.